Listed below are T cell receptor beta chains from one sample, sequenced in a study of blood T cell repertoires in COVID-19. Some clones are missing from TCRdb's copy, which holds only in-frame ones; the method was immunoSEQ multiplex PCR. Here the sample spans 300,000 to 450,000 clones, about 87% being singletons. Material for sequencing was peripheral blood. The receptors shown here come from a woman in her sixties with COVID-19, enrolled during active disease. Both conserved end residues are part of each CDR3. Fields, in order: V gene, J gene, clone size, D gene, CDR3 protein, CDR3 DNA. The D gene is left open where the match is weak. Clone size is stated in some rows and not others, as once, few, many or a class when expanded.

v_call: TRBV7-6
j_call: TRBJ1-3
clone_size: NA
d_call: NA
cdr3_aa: CASSYRPTDSGNTIYF
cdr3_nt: TGTGCCAGCAGCTACCGCCCTACTGACAGTGGAAACACCATATATTTT

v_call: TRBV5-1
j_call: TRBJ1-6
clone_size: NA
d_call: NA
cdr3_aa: CASSFDSLNSPLHF
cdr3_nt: TGCGCCAGCAGCTTCGACAGCCTAAATTCACCCCTCCACTTT

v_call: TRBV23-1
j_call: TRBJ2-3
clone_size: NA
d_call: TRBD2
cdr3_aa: CASSRLLRGVPDTQYF
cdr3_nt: TGCGCCAGCAGTCGGCTCTTGCGGGGGGTACCAGATACGCAGTATTTT

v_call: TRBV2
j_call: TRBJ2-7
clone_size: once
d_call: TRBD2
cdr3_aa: CASRVSGGPTYEQYF
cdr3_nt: TGTGCCAGCAGGGTCAGCGGGGGGCCCACCTACGAGCAGTACTTC

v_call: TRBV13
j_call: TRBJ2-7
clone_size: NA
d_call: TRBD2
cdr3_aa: CASSFLAGGLSYEQYF
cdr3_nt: TGTGCCAGCAGCTTCTTAGCGGGGGGGCTCTCCTACGAGCAGTACTTC

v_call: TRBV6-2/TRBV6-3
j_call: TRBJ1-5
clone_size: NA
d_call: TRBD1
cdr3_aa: CASSDRGNQPQHF
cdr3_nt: TGTGCCAGCAGTGACAGGGGGAATCAGCCCCAGCATTTT

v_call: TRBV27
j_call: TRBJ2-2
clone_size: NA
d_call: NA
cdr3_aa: CASSLGLVGGELFF
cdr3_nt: TGTGCCAGCAGTTTAGGCCTAGTCGGCGGGGAGCTGTTTTTT

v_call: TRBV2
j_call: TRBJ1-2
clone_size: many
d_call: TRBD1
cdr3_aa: CASSTGADGYTF
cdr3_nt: TGTGCCAGCAGTACAGGGGCTGATGGCTACACCTTC

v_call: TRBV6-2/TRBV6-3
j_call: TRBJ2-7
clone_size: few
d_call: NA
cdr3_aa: CASSYSRDWTYEQYF
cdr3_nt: TGTGCCAGCAGTTACTCTCGGGACTGGACCTACGAGCAGTACTTC

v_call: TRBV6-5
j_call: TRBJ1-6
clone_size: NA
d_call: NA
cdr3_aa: CASSYTGLSYNSPLHF
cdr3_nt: TGTGCCAGCAGTTACACAGGGCTCTCCTATAATTCACCCCTCCACTTT

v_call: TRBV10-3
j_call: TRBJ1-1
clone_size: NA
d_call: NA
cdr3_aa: CAISLRGDTEAFF
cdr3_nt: TGTGCCATCAGCCTCCGGGGGGACACTGAAGCTTTCTTT

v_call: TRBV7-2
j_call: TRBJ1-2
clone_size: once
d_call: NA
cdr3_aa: CASSLASYSSYGYTF
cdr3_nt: TGTGCCAGCAGCTTAGCTTCGTACAGCAGCTATGGCTACACCTTC

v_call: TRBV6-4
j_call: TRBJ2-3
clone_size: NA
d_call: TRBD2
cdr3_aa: CASTESGGPLDTQYF
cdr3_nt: TGTGCCAGCACCGAGAGCGGGGGGCCCTTAGATACGCAGTATTTT

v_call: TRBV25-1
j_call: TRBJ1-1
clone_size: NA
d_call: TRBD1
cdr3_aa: CASRGQGGMNTEAFF
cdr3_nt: TGTGCCAGCAGAGGACAGGGGGGGATGAACACTGAAGCTTTCTTT

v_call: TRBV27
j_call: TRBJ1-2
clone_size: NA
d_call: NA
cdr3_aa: CASSFHLGPADGYTF
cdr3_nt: TGTGCCAGCAGTTTCCACCTAGGCCCGGCGGATGGCTACACCTTC

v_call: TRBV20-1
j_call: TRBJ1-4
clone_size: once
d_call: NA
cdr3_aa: CSASREGFRKLFF
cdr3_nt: TGCAGTGCTAGTCGGGAGGGTTTTCGAAAACTGTTTTTT

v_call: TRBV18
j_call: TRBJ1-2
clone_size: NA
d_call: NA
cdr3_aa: CASSPDSSNYGYTF
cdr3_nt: TGTGCCAGCTCACCGGACAGTTCTAACTATGGCTACACCTTC

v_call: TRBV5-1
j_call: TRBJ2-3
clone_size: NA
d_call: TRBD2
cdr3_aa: CASTLKTGGPGTQYF
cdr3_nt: TGCGCCAGCACTCTGAAAACGGGGGGGCCAGGTACGCAGTATTTT

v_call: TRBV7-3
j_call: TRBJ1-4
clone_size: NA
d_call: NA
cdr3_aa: CASSRDNNEKLFF
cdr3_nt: TGTGCCAGCAGCCGGGACAATAATGAAAAACTGTTTTTT

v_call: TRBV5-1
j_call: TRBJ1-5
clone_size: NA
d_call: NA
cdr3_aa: CASSFRGDSNQPQHF
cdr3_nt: TGCGCCAGCAGCTTTCGCGGGGATAGCAATCAGCCCCAGCATTTT

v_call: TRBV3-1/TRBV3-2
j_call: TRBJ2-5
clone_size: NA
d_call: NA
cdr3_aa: CASSQAVQSQETQYF
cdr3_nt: TGTGCCAGCAGCCAAGCAGTACAGAGCCAAGAGACCCAGTACTTC

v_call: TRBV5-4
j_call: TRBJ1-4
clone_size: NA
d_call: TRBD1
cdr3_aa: CASSAATGGTNEKLFF
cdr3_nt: TGTGCCAGCAGCGCCGCTACAGGGGGCACTAATGAAAAACTGTTTTTT

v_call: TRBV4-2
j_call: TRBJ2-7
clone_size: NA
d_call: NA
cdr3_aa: CASSQAAGAADSYEQYF
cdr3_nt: TGTGCCAGCAGTCAAGCTGCGGGGGCCGCGGACTCCTACGAGCAGTACTTC

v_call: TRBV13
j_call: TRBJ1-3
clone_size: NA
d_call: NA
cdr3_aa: CASSLTPRGGGNTIYF
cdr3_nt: TGTGCCAGCAGCTTAACCCCCCGGGGGGGCGGAAACACCATATATTTT

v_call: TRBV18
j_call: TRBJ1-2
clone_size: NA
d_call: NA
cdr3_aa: CASSPSGASNYGYTF
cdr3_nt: TGTGCCAGCTCACCTTCAGGGGCCAGTAACTATGGCTACACCTTC

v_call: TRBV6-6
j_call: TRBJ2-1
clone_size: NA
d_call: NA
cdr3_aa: CASSPTVGGEQFF
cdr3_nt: TGTGCCAGCAGTCCCACGGTCGGCGGGGAGCAGTTCTTC

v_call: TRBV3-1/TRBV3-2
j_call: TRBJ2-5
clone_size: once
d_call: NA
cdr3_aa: CASSQVGAGEETQYF
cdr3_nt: TGTGCCAGCAGCCAAGTCGGGGCAGGGGAGGAGACCCAGTACTTC

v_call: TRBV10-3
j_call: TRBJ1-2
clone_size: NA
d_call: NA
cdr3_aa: CAIGGVTGIAGYTF
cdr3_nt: TGTGCCATCGGGGGGGTAACAGGAATAGCTGGCTACACCTTC

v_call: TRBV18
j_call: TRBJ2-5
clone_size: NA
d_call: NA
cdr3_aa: CASSAALRTQETQYF
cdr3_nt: TGTGCCAGCTCAGCCGCCCTTAGGACTCAAGAGACCCAGTACTTC

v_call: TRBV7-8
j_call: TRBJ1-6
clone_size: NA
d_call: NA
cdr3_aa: CASSLDPVDSYNSPLHF
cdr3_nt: TGTGCCAGCAGCTTAGACCCAGTCGACTCCTATAATTCACCCCTCCACTTT

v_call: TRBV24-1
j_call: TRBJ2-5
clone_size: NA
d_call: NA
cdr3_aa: CATSDRRLEGRETQYF
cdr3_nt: TGTGCCACCAGTGACCGACGACTAGAAGGACGGGAGACCCAGTACTTC

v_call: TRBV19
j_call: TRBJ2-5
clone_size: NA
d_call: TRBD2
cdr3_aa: CASSPRFRASGGTRETQYF
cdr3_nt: TGTGCCAGTAGTCCGCGATTCCGGGCTAGCGGGGGGACCCGGGAGACCCAGTACTTC

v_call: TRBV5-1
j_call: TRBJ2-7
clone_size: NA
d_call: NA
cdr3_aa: CASSLGQGNMRGYEQYF
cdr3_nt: TGCGCCAGCAGCTTGGGGCAGGGCAACATGAGGGGGTACGAGCAGTACTTC

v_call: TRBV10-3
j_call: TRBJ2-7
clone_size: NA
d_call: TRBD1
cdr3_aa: CAISDRTGADEQYF
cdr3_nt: TGTGCCATCAGTGACCGGACAGGGGCAGACGAGCAGTACTTC

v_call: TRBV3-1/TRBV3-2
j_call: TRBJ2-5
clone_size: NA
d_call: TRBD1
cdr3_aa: CASSRTGAGETQYF
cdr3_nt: TGTGCCAGCAGCCGTACAGGGGCGGGAGAGACCCAGTACTTC

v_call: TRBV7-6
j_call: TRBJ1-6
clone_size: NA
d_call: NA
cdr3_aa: CASSLADSSYNSPLHF
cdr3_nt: TGTGCCAGCAGCTTAGCGGACAGCTCCTATAATTCACCCCTCCACTTT

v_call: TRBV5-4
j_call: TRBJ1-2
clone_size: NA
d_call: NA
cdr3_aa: CASSSGLSPSNYGYTF
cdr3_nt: TGTGCCAGCAGCTCCGGACTATCACCTTCTAACTATGGCTACACCTTC

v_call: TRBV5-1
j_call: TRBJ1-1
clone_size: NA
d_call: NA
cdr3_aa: CASSLFLNTEAFF
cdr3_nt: TGCGCCAGCAGCTTATTTTTAAACACTGAAGCTTTCTTT

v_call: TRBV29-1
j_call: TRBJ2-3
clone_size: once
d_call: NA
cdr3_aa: CSGAGGSDTQYF
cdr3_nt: TGCAGCGGGGCGGGTGGCTCCGATACGCAGTATTTT

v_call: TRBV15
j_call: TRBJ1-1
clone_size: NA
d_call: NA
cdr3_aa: CATSRGVQAFTEAFF
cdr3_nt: TGTGCCACCAGCAGAGGAGTCCAGGCGTTCACTGAAGCTTTCTTT

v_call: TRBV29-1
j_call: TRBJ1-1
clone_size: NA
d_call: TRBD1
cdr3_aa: CSVEDTGGRDTEAFF
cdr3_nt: TGCAGCGTTGAAGACACAGGGGGCAGGGACACTGAAGCTTTCTTT

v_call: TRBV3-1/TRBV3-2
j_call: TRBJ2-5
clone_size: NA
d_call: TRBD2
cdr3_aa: CASSWTSGALGETQYF
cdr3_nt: TGTGCCAGCAGCTGGACTAGCGGGGCCCTCGGGGAGACCCAGTACTTC

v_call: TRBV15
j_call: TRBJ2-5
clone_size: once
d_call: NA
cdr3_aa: CATSSRQGGQETQYF
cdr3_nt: TGTGCCACCAGCAGTAGGCAGGGGGGTCAAGAGACCCAGTACTTC

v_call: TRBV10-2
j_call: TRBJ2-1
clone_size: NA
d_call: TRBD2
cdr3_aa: CASSDPNESSGGRYNEQFF
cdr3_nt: TGCGCCAGCAGTGATCCCAATGAGAGTAGCGGGGGGCGCTACAATGAGCAGTTCTTC

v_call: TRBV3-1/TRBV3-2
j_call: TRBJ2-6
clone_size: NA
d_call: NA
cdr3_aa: CASSQDSGGFPGANVLTF
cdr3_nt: TGTGCCAGCAGCCAAGATTCTGGAGGGTTCCCTGGGGCCAACGTCCTGACTTTC

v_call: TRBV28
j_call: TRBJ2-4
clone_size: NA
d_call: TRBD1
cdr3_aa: CASSPNRRKTGLNIQYF
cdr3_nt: TGTGCCAGCAGTCCTAACCGACGAAAGACAGGGTTAAACATTCAGTACTTC

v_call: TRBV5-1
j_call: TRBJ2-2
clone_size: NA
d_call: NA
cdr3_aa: CASSLIGDTGELFF
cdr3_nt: TGCGCCAGCAGCTTGATAGGGGACACCGGGGAGCTGTTTTTT

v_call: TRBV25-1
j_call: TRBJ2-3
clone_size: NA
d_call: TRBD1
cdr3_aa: CASRSGTGAKDTQYF
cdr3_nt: TGTGCCAGTCGTTCTGGGACAGGGGCTAAAGATACGCAGTATTTT